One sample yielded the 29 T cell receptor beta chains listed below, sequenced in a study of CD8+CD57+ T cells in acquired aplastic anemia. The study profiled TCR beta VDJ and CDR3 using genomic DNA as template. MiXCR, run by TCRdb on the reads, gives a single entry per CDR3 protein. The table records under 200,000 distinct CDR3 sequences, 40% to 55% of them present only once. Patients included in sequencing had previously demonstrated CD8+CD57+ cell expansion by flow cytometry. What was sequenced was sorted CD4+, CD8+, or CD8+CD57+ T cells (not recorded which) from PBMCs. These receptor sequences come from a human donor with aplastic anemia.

The CDR3 coding sequence is TGTGCCACCAGCGGGGGACGGCAAGAGACCCAGTACTTC. It is translated as CATSGGRQETQYF. The chain couples TRBV15 to TRBJ2-5, with D perhaps TRBD1 or TRBD2 (5 bases each). The germline gives CDR1 LNHNV, CDR2 YYDKDF (reference sequence). Trimming shortened V by 5 bases and J by 2 bases, and 9 bases separated the two germline ends. The CDR3 is made up of 13 amino acids.

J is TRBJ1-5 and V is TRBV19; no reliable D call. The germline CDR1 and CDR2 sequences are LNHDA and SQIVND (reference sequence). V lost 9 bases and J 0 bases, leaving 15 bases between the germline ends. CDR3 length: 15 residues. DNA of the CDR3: TGTGCCAGCCCGACCTTAAGTCGTAGCAATCAGCCCCAGCATTTT. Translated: CASPTLSRSNQPQHF.

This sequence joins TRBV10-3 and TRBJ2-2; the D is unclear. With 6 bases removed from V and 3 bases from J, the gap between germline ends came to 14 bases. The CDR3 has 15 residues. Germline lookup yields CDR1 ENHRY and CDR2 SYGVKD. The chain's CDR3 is CAISRSSGDTGELFF. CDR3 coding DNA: TGTGCCATCAGCCGATCTTCAGGTGACACCGGGGAGCTGTTTTTT.

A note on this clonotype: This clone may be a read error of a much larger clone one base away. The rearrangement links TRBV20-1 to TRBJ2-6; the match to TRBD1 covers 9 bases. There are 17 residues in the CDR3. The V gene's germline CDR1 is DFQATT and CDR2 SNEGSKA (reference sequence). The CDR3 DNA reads TGCAGTGCTAGAGCGGACAGGGGCCGCCCTGGGGCCAACGTCCTGGCTTTC. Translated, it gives CSARADRGRPGANVLAF.

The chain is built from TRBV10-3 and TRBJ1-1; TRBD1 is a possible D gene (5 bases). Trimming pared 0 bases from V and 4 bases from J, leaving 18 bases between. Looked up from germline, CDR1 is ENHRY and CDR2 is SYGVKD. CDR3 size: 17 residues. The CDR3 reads CAISESWGDVRGTEAFF. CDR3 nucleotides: TGTGCCATCAGTGAGTCATGGGGAGATGTTAGGGGCACTGAAGCTTTCTTT.

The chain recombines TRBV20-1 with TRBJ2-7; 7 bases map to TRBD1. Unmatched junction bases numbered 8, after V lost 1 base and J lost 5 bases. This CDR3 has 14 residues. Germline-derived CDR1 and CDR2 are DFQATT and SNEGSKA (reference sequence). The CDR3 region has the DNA TGCAGTGCTAGAGGAGGGACAGCCCGAAACGAGCAGTACTTC. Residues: CSARGGTARNEQYF.

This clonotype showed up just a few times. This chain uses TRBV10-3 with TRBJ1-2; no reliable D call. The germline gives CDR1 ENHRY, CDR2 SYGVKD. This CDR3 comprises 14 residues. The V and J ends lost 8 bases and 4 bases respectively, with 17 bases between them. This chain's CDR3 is CAISPGNSIYGYTF. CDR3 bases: TGTGCCATCTCCCCGGGCAATTCGATCTATGGCTACACCTTC.

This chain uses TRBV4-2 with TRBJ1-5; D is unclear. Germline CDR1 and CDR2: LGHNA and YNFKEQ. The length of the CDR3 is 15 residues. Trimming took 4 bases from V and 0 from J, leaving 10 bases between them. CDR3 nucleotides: TGTGCCAGCAGCCCTGACGGTAATAGCAATCAGCCCCAGCATTTT. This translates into CASSPDGNSNQPQHF.

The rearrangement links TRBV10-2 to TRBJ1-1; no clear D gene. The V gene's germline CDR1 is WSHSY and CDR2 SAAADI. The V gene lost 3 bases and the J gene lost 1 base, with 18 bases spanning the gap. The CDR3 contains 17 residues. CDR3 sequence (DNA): TGCGCCAGCAGTGACCTCGCCCCCCTACATGAGAACACTGAAGCTTTCTTT. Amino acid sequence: CASSDLAPLHENTEAFF.

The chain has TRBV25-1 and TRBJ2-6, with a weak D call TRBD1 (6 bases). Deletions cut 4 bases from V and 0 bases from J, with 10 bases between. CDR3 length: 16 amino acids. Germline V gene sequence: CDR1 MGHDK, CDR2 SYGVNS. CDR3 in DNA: TGTGCCAGCAGTGGACACAGGGTCTCTGGGGCCAACGTCCTGACTTTC. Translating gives CASSGHRVSGANVLTF.

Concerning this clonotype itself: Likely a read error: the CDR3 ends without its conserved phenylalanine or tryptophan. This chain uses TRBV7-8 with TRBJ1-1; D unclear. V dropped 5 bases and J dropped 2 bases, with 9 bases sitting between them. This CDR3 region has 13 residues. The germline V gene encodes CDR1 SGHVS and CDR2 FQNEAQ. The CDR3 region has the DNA TGTGCCAGCAGCAAATGGAGAAACACTGAAGCTTTCTCT. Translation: CASSKWRNTEAFS.

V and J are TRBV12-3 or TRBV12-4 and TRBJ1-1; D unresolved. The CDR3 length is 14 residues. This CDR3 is CATRAEDVNTEAFF. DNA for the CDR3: TGTGCTACTAGGGCCGAAGACGTGAACACTGAAGCTTTCTTT.

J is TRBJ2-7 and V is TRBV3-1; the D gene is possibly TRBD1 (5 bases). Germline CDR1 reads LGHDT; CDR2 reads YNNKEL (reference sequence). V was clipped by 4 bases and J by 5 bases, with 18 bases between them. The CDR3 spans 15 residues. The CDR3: CASSRRTRLAHEQYF. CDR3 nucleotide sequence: TGTGCCAGCAGCCGAAGGACAAGGCTGGCCCACGAGCAGTACTTC.

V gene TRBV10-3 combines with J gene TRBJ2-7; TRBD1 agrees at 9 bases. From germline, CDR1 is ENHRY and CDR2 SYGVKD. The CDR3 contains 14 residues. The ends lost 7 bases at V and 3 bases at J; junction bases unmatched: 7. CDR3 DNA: TGTGCCATCAACCAAAGGGGACAGGGCTACGAGCAGTACTTC. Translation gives CAINQRGQGYEQYF.

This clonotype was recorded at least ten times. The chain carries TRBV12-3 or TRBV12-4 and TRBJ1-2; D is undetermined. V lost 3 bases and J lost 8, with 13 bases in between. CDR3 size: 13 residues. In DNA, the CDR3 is TGTGCCAGCAGTTTGAGGCAGGCTGGGGGCTACACCTTC. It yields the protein CASSLRQAGGYTF.

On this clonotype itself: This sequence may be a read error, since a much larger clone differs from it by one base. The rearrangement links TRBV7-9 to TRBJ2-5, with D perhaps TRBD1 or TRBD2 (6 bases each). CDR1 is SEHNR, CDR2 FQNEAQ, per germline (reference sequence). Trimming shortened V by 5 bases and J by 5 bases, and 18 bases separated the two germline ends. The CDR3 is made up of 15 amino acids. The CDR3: CASSTPAGAGETQYF. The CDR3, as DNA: TGTGCCAGCAGCACCCCGGCAGGGGCGGGGGAGACCCAGTACTTC. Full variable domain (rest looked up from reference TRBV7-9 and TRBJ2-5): DTGVSQNPRHKITKRGQNVTFRCDPISEHNRLYWYRQTLGQGPEFLTYFQNEAQLEKSRLLSDRFSAERPKGSFSTLEIQRTEQGDSAMYLCASSTPAGAGETQYFGPGTRLLVL.

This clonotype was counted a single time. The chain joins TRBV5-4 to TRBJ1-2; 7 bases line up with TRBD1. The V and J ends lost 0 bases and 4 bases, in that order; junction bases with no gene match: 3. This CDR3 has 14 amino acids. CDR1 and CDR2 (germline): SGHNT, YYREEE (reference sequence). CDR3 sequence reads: CASSLGDSFYGYTF. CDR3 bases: TGTGCCAGCAGCTTGGGGGACAGTTTCTATGGCTACACCTTC.

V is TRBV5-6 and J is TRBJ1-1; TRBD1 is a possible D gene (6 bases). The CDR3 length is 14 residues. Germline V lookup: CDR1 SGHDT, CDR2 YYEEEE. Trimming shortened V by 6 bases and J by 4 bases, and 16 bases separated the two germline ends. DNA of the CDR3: TGTGCCAGCAATGAGAAGGGGGGAGGCACTGAAGCTTTCTTT. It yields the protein CASNEKGGGTEAFF.

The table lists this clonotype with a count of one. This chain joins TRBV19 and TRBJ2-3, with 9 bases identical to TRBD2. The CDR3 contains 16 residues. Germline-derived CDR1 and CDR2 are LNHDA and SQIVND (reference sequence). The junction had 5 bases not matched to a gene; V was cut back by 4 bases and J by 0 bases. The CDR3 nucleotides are TGTGCCAGTAGTAGCGGGGGGGCCAGAAGCACAGATACGCAGTATTTT. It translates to CASSSGGARSTDTQYF.

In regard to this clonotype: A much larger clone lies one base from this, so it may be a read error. CDR3 in amino acids: CASSSDSRGGDTQCF. CDR3 DNA: TGTGCCAGCAGTTCTGACAGCCGAGGAGGAGATACGCAGTGTTTT. The chain uses TRBV5-5 and TRBJ2-3; D possibly uses TRBD1 or TRBD2 (5 bases each). The length of the CDR3 is 15 residues. Per the germline V gene, CDR1 is SGHKS and CDR2 is YYEKEE (reference sequence).

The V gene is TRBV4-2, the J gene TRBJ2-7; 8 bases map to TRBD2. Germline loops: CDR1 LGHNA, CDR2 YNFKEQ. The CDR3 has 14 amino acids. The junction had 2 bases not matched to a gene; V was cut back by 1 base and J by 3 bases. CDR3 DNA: TGTGCCAGCAGCCAAGCGGCGGGAGGCTACGAGCAGTACTTC. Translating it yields CASSQAAGGYEQYF.

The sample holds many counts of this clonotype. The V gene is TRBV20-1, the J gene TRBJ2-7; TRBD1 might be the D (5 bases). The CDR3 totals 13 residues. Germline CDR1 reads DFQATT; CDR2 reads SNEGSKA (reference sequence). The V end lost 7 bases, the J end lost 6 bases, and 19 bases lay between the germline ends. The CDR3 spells CSVKTETQIEQYF. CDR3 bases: TGCAGTGTTAAGACAGAGACCCAAATCGAGCAGTACTTC.

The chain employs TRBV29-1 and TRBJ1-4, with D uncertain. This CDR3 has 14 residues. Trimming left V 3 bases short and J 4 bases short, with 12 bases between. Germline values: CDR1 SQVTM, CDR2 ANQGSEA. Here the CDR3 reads CSVDGQVINEKLFF. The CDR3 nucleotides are TGCAGCGTTGACGGTCAGGTGATTAATGAAAAACTGTTTTTT. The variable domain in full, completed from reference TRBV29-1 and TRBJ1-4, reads SAVISQKPSRDICQRGTSLTIQCQVDSQVTMMFWYRQQPGQSLTLIATANQGSEATYESGFVIDKFPISRPNLTFSTLTVSNMSPEDSSIYLCSVDGQVINEKLFFGSGTQLSVL.

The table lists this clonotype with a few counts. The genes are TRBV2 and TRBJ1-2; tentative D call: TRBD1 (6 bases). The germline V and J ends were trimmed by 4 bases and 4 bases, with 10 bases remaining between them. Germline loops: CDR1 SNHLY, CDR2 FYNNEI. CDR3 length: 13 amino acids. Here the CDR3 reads CASSVQDSYGYTF. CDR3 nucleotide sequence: TGTGCCAGCAGTGTTCAGGACAGCTATGGCTACACCTTC.

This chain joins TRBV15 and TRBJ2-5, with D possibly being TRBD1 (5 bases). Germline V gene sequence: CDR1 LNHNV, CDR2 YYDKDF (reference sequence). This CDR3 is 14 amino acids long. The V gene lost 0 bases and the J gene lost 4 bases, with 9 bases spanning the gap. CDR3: CATSRDWQGETQYF. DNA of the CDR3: TGTGCCACCAGCAGAGATTGGCAGGGAGAGACCCAGTACTTC.

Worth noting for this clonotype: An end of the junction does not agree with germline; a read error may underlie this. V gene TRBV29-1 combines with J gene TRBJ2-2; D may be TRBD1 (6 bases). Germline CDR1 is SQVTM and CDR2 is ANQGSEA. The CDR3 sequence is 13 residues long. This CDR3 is CSVRQENTGELFF. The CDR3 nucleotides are TGCAGCGTTAGACAGGAGAACACCGGGGAGCTGTTCTTT.

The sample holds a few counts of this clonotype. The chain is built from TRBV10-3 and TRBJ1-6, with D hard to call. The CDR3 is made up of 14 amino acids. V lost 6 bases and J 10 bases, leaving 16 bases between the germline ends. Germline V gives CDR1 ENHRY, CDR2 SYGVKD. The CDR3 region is CAISPTGVDSPLHF. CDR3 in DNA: TGTGCCATCAGCCCGACCGGGGTAGACTCACCCCTCCACTTT.

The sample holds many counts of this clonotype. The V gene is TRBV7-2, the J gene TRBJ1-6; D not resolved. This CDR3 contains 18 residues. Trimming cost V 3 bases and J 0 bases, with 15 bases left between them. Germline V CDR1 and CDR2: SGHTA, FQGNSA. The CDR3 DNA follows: TGTGCCAGCAGCTTCGCCCCCCCAGTTAGCTCCTATAATTCACCCCTCCACTTT. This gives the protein CASSFAPPVSSYNSPLHF.

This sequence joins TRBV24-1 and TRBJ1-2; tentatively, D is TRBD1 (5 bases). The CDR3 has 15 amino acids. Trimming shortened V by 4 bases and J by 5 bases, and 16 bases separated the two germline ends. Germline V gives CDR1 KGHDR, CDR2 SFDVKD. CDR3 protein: CATSEGRGTPYGYTF. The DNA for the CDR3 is TGTGCCACCAGTGAGGGTCGGGGGACCCCTTATGGCTACACCTTC.